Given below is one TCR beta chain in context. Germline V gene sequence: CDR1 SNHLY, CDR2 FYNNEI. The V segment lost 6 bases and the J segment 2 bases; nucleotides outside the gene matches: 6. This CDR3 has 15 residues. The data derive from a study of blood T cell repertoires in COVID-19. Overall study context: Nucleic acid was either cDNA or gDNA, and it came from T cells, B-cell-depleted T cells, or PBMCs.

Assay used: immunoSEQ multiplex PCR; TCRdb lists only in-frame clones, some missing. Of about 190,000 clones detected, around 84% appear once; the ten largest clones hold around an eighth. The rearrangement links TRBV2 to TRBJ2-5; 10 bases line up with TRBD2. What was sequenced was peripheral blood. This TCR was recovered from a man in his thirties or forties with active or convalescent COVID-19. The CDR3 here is CASSLSGGSQETQYF. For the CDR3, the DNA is TGTGCCAGCAGCCTTAGCGGGGGGAGTCAAGAGACCCAGTACTTC. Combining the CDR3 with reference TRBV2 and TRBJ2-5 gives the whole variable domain EPEVTQTPSHQVTQMGQEVILRCVPISNHLYFYWYRQILGQKVEFLVSFYNNEISEKSEIFDDQFSVERPDGSNFTLKIRSTKLEDSAMYFCASSLSGGSQETQYFGPGTRLLVL.